This is a list of T cell receptor beta chains from one sample in a study of control samples from healthy donors and cancer patients. Measured with immunoSEQ multiplex PCR; TCRdb has only the in-frame clones, and not every one. The sample has tens of thousands of clones; roughly 80% are singletons. Sample: blood. These receptors all come from a man aged 45-65 years in good health. The CDR3 runs from the conserved cysteine through the conserved F or W. A D gene is named only where the DNA matches it firmly. Not all rows give a size; the values are once, few, many and, for expanded clones, a class.

v_call: TRBV28
d_call: NA
j_call: TRBJ1-2
clone_size: NA
cdr3_aa: CASSPPPGLNYGYTF
cdr3_nt: TGTGCCAGCAGTCCCCCCCCCGGGTTAAACTATGGCTACACCTTC

v_call: TRBV7-2
d_call: NA
j_call: TRBJ2-3
clone_size: once
cdr3_aa: CASSPRTATVTDTQYF
cdr3_nt: TGTGCCAGCAGCCCCCGGACGGCGACTGTTACAGATACGCAGTATTTT

v_call: TRBV18
d_call: NA
j_call: TRBJ1-1
clone_size: NA
cdr3_aa: CASSPRGLDTEAFF
cdr3_nt: TGTGCCAGCTCACCCCGTGGCCTGGACACTGAAGCTTTCTTT

v_call: TRBV7-2
d_call: TRBD2
j_call: TRBJ2-1
clone_size: once
cdr3_aa: CASKPGLAGGPHEQFF
cdr3_nt: TGTGCCAGCAAACCGGGACTAGCGGGAGGGCCTCATGAGCAGTTCTTC

v_call: TRBV19
d_call: NA
j_call: TRBJ2-5
clone_size: few
cdr3_aa: CASRWETQYF
cdr3_nt: TGTGCCAGTCGTTGGGAGACCCAGTACTTC

v_call: TRBV2
d_call: NA
j_call: TRBJ1-2
clone_size: NA
cdr3_aa: CASRVGRDSQGYTF
cdr3_nt: TGTGCCAGCAGGGTTGGCAGGGACTCTCAGGGCTACACCTTC

v_call: TRBV27
d_call: NA
j_call: TRBJ2-1
clone_size: NA
cdr3_aa: CASSEYNEQFF
cdr3_nt: TGTGCCAGCAGTGAGTACAATGAGCAGTTCTTC

v_call: TRBV5-6
d_call: NA
j_call: TRBJ1-5
clone_size: NA
cdr3_aa: CASSGGWAVNQPQHF
cdr3_nt: TGTGCCAGCAGCGGGGGTTGGGCGGTTAATCAGCCCCAGCATTTT

v_call: TRBV24-1
d_call: NA
j_call: TRBJ2-5
clone_size: NA
cdr3_aa: CATSAGGDGETQYF
cdr3_nt: TGTGCCACCAGTGCGGGGGGCGATGGAGAGACCCAGTACTTC

v_call: TRBV29-1
d_call: TRBD2
j_call: TRBJ2-7
clone_size: once
cdr3_aa: CSASSGSYYEQYF
cdr3_nt: TGCAGCGCGTCTAGCGGGTCTTACTACGAGCAGTACTTC

v_call: TRBV7-8
d_call: NA
j_call: TRBJ2-1
clone_size: NA
cdr3_aa: CASSIMAHNEQFF
cdr3_nt: TGTGCCAGCAGCATTATGGCCCACAATGAGCAGTTCTTC

v_call: TRBV7-2
d_call: NA
j_call: TRBJ2-3
clone_size: NA
cdr3_aa: CASSFSEHTQYF
cdr3_nt: TGTGCCAGCAGCTTTAGCGAGCATACGCAGTATTTT

v_call: TRBV10-3
d_call: TRBD2
j_call: TRBJ2-3
clone_size: NA
cdr3_aa: CAISESVLAGFTDTQYF
cdr3_nt: TGTGCCATCAGTGAGTCGGTACTAGCGGGATTCACAGATACGCAGTATTTT

v_call: TRBV19
d_call: NA
j_call: TRBJ2-2
clone_size: few
cdr3_aa: CASSPRDLSADTGELFF
cdr3_nt: TGTGCCAGTAGTCCGCGGGACCTTTCGGCGGACACCGGGGAGCTGTTTTTT

v_call: TRBV18
d_call: TRBD1
j_call: TRBJ1-1
clone_size: NA
cdr3_aa: CASSLQGGTYNTEAFF
cdr3_nt: TGTGCCAGCTCACTACAGGGGGGCACTTATAACACTGAAGCTTTCTTT

v_call: TRBV19
d_call: NA
j_call: TRBJ1-2
clone_size: once
cdr3_aa: CASSIELPTPPPVYGYTF
cdr3_nt: TGTGCCAGTAGTATCGAACTCCCAACCCCCCCACCCGTCTATGGCTACACCTTC

v_call: TRBV6-2/TRBV6-3
d_call: NA
j_call: TRBJ1-3
clone_size: NA
cdr3_aa: CASSPPLTGIGNTIYF
cdr3_nt: TGTGCCAGCAGCCCTCCGTTGACAGGCATTGGAAACACCATATATTTT

v_call: TRBV28
d_call: NA
j_call: TRBJ1-5
clone_size: once
cdr3_aa: CASSSSRRGRLPQHF
cdr3_nt: TGTGCCAGCAGTTCGAGTCGGCGGGGGCGCTTGCCCCAGCATTTT

v_call: TRBV21-1
d_call: NA
j_call: TRBJ1-3
clone_size: once
cdr3_aa: CASSNPQGATGNTIYF
cdr3_nt: TGTGCCAGCAGCAACCCACAGGGGGCTACTGGAAACACCATATATTTT

v_call: TRBV18
d_call: NA
j_call: TRBJ2-7
clone_size: NA
cdr3_aa: CASSPLSNYEQYF
cdr3_nt: TGTGCCAGCTCACCACTATCCAACTACGAGCAGTACTTC

v_call: TRBV5-4
d_call: NA
j_call: TRBJ1-2
clone_size: NA
cdr3_aa: CASSVDKSTGYGYTF
cdr3_nt: TGTGCCAGCAGCGTAGACAAAAGCACTGGCTATGGCTACACCTTC

v_call: TRBV7-8
d_call: NA
j_call: TRBJ2-7
clone_size: NA
cdr3_aa: CASSLVVASSYEQYF
cdr3_nt: TGTGCCAGCAGCTTAGTGGTAGCGAGTTCCTACGAGCAGTACTTC

v_call: TRBV7-9
d_call: NA
j_call: TRBJ1-1
clone_size: NA
cdr3_aa: CACPEREKTSEVTEAFF
cdr3_nt: TGTGCCTGCCCTGAAAGGGAAAAGACGTCAGAGGTCACTGAAGCTTTCTTT

v_call: TRBV11-2
d_call: NA
j_call: TRBJ1-6
clone_size: NA
cdr3_aa: CASSLEFDSPLHF
cdr3_nt: TGTGCCAGCAGCTTAGAATTCGATTCACCCCTCCACTTT

v_call: TRBV9
d_call: NA
j_call: TRBJ2-2
clone_size: NA
cdr3_aa: CASSPGVTGELFF
cdr3_nt: TGTGCCAGCTCGCCCGGGGTTACCGGGGAGCTGTTTTTT

v_call: TRBV5-8
d_call: NA
j_call: TRBJ1-1
clone_size: once
cdr3_aa: CASSFVGAEAFF
cdr3_nt: TGTGCCAGCAGCTTTGTGGGGGCCGAAGCTTTCTTT

v_call: TRBV28
d_call: TRBD2
j_call: TRBJ2-5
clone_size: NA
cdr3_aa: CASTAGGLLAQYF
cdr3_nt: TGTGCCAGCACCGCGGGGGGCCTCCTCGCCCAGTACTTC

v_call: TRBV5-6
d_call: NA
j_call: TRBJ2-3
clone_size: NA
cdr3_aa: CASSLWINTQYF
cdr3_nt: TGTGCCAGCAGCTTGTGGATAAATACGCAGTATTTT

v_call: TRBV19
d_call: NA
j_call: TRBJ2-7
clone_size: once
cdr3_aa: CASSLHKGRSYEQYF
cdr3_nt: TGTGCCAGTAGTCTACATAAGGGCCGCTCCTACGAGCAGTACTTC

v_call: TRBV28
d_call: TRBD2
j_call: TRBJ2-1
clone_size: NA
cdr3_aa: CASGREVPVEQFF
cdr3_nt: TGTGCCAGTGGGCGGGAGGTTCCCGTTGAGCAGTTCTTC

v_call: TRBV5-1
d_call: TRBD1
j_call: TRBJ1-3
clone_size: once
cdr3_aa: CASSLNRGSGNTIYF
cdr3_nt: TGCGCCAGCAGCTTAAACAGGGGTTCTGGAAACACCATATATTTT

v_call: TRBV3-1/TRBV3-2
d_call: TRBD1
j_call: TRBJ2-1
clone_size: NA
cdr3_aa: CASSLGERDRLGNEQFF
cdr3_nt: TGTGCCAGCAGCCTCGGGGAGAGGGACAGGTTGGGAAATGAGCAGTTCTTC

v_call: TRBV30
d_call: NA
j_call: TRBJ1-2
clone_size: NA
cdr3_aa: CAWSVRPGGYTF
cdr3_nt: TGTGCCTGGAGTGTACGGCCGGGTGGCTACACCTTC

v_call: TRBV30
d_call: NA
j_call: TRBJ2-5
clone_size: once
cdr3_aa: CAWSSGIGETQYF
cdr3_nt: TGTGCCTGGAGTTCGGGGATCGGAGAGACCCAGTACTTC

v_call: TRBV7-2
d_call: NA
j_call: TRBJ2-1
clone_size: NA
cdr3_aa: CASSELASSYNEQFF
cdr3_nt: TGTGCCAGCAGCGAGCTAGCGAGCTCCTACAATGAGCAGTTCTTC

v_call: TRBV10-3
d_call: NA
j_call: TRBJ2-2
clone_size: NA
cdr3_aa: CAISEVNTGELFF
cdr3_nt: TGTGCCATCAGTGAAGTGAACACCGGGGAGCTGTTTTTT

v_call: TRBV27
d_call: TRBD1
j_call: TRBJ2-7
clone_size: few
cdr3_aa: CASSLSITGGHEQYF
cdr3_nt: TGTGCCAGCAGTTTATCGATAACAGGGGGCCACGAGCAGTACTTC

v_call: TRBV28
d_call: NA
j_call: TRBJ1-2
clone_size: NA
cdr3_aa: CASSPTAGSYGYTF
cdr3_nt: TGTGCCAGCAGCCCTACTGCAGGGAGCTATGGCTACACCTTC

v_call: TRBV24-1
d_call: NA
j_call: TRBJ2-5
clone_size: NA
cdr3_aa: CATSDTGTPRVQETQYF
cdr3_nt: TGTGCCACCAGTGATACCGGGACACCGAGGGTTCAAGAGACCCAGTACTTC

v_call: TRBV12-3/TRBV12-4
d_call: NA
j_call: TRBJ1-1
clone_size: once
cdr3_aa: CASSPRFNTEAFF
cdr3_nt: TGTGCCAGCAGCCCCAGGTTCAACACTGAAGCTTTCTTT

v_call: TRBV24-1
d_call: NA
j_call: TRBJ2-1
clone_size: NA
cdr3_aa: CATSDSGVRSYNEQFF
cdr3_nt: TGTGCCACCAGTGATTCCGGCGTCCGGTCCTACAATGAGCAGTTCTTC

v_call: TRBV3-1/TRBV3-2
d_call: NA
j_call: TRBJ2-3
clone_size: NA
cdr3_aa: CASSQASLATQYF
cdr3_nt: TGTGCCAGCAGCCAAGCTAGCCTAGCTACGCAGTATTTT

v_call: TRBV27
d_call: TRBD1
j_call: TRBJ2-2
clone_size: few
cdr3_aa: CASSLIGTGVITGELFF
cdr3_nt: TGTGCCAGCAGTTTAATCGGGACAGGGGTTATCACCGGGGAGCTGTTTTTT

v_call: TRBV9
d_call: TRBD2
j_call: TRBJ2-3
clone_size: once
cdr3_aa: CASSPPGLAGGGDTQYF
cdr3_nt: TGTGCCAGCAGCCCTCCGGGACTAGCGGGAGGGGGAGATACGCAGTATTTT

v_call: TRBV28
d_call: NA
j_call: TRBJ2-7
clone_size: NA
cdr3_aa: CASSFGLASLSYEQYF
cdr3_nt: TGTGCCAGCAGTTTCGGCCTAGCCTCTCTCTCCTACGAGCAGTACTTC

v_call: TRBV5-1
d_call: NA
j_call: TRBJ2-2
clone_size: NA
cdr3_aa: CASSLWGANTGELFF
cdr3_nt: TGCGCCAGCAGCTTGTGGGGGGCGAACACCGGGGAGCTGTTTTTT

v_call: TRBV19
d_call: NA
j_call: TRBJ2-4
clone_size: NA
cdr3_aa: CASRPGHIAKNIQYF
cdr3_nt: TGTGCCAGTAGACCCGGACATATAGCCAAAAACATTCAGTACTTC

v_call: TRBV12-5
d_call: TRBD1
j_call: TRBJ1-2
clone_size: NA
cdr3_aa: CASGLVNQGQANYGYTF
cdr3_nt: TGTGCTAGTGGTTTGGTAAACCAGGGACAGGCAAACTATGGCTACACCTTC

v_call: TRBV7-9
d_call: NA
j_call: TRBJ2-7
clone_size: few
cdr3_aa: CASSLTGKGEQYF
cdr3_nt: TGTGCCAGCAGCTTAACAGGGAAGGGCGAGCAGTACTTC

v_call: TRBV25-1
d_call: NA
j_call: TRBJ1-6
clone_size: NA
cdr3_aa: CASSEAGNSPLHF
cdr3_nt: TGTGCCAGCAGTGAGGCAGGGAATTCACCCCTCCACTTT

v_call: TRBV5-1
d_call: NA
j_call: TRBJ1-1
clone_size: few
cdr3_aa: CASSSQTVNTEAFF
cdr3_nt: TGCGCCAGCAGCTCTCAGACCGTGAACACTGAAGCTTTCTTT

v_call: TRBV19
d_call: TRBD1
j_call: TRBJ2-7
clone_size: NA
cdr3_aa: CASRTRTGGHYEQYF
cdr3_nt: TGTGCCAGTAGGACCCGGACAGGGGGCCACTACGAGCAGTACTTC

v_call: TRBV9
d_call: TRBD1
j_call: TRBJ2-7
clone_size: NA
cdr3_aa: CASSVGGTASYEQYF
cdr3_nt: TGTGCCAGCAGCGTAGGTGGGACAGCGTCCTACGAGCAGTACTTC